The T cell receptor beta chain described here comes from a study of post-analysis software for immune sequencing data. About the research overall: Progressive-relapsing, secondary progressive and relapsing-remitting multiple sclerosis were among the disease courses included.

Every TCR beta cDNA library bore unique molecular identifiers. TCRdb re-called the PCR reads through MiXCR, storing one row per CDR3 protein. The table includes about 400,000 distinct CDR3 sequences, approximately 33% detected once. Study-level findings and limits: Those samples that were prepared in the same batch co-clustered strongly by F measure. Comparison with controls showed significantly lower normalized Chao1 diversity in multiple sclerosis patients. TRBV5-6, TRBV5-1 and TRBV20-1 were among four or five TRBV segments more frequent in patients than controls.

Trimming shortened V by 5 bases and J by 4 bases, and 17 bases separated the two germline ends. Germline V gene sequence: CDR1 SEHNR, CDR2 FQNEAQ (reference sequence). The CDR3 totals 15 residues. A note on this clonotype: The antigen is not known.

Sequencing was performed on blood. The rearrangement uses TRBV7-9 and TRBJ1-2, with a tentative D call TRBD1 (5 bases). The clonotype comes from a girl aged 10 to 17 with multiple sclerosis. CDR3 loop: CASSPDGAAGYGYTF. The CDR3 DNA is TGTGCCAGCAGCCCCGATGGGGCAGCCGGCTATGGCTACACCTTC.